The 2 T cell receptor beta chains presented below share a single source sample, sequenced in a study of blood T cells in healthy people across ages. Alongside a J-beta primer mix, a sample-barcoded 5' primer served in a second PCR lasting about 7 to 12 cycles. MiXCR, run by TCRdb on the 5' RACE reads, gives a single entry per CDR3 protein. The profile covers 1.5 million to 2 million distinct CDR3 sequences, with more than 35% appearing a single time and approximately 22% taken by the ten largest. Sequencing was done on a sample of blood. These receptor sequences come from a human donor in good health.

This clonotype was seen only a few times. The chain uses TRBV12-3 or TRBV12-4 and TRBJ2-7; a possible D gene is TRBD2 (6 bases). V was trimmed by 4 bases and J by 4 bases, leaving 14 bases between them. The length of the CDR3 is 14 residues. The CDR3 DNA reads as TGTGCCAGCAGTTCACCTCAGGGACTTTACGAGCAGTACTTC. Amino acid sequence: CASSSPQGLYEQYF.

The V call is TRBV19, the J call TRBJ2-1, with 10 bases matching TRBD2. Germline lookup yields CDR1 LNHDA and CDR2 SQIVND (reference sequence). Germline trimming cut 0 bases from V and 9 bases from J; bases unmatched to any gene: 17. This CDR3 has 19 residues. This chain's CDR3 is CASSIDRLAGETLTSEQFF. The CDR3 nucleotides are TGTGCCAGTAGTATAGATAGGCTAGCGGGGGAGACCTTAACTTCTGAGCAGTTCTTC. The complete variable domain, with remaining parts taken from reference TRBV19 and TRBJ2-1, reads DGGITQSPKYLFRKEGQNVTLSCEQNLNHDAMYWYRQDPGQGLRLIYYSQIVNDFQKGDIAEGYSVSREKKESFPLTVTSAQKNPTAFYLCASSIDRLAGETLTSEQFFGPGTRLTVL.